One sample yielded the 24 T cell receptor beta chains listed below, sequenced in a study of CD8 T cells in Susac syndrome (dated by TCRdb to about 2019). Libraries came from the immunoSEQ multiplex PCR assay. RNA was extracted using the RNeasy kit, and roughly 0.45 to 1 ug of the RNA was reverse transcribed with random hexamers. TCRdb passed the public sequencing reads through fastp at Q25 and MiXCR, retaining productive beta sequences. Rows with a matching CDR3 protein are joined into one entry that keeps the most common DNA and genes. The sample data list 150,000 to 200,000 distinct CDR3 sequences, and just over 90% of these were observed just once. The top ten hold more than 0.11% of the sample. Sequencing was performed on CD4+ T cells from PBMCs. The receptors stem from a human donor in good health.

This clonotype was found once. V is TRBV19 and J is TRBJ1-2; no clear D. Per germline, CDR1 LNHDA and CDR2 SQIVND (reference sequence). This CDR3 contains 12 residues. Trimming removed 7 bases at V and 2 bases at J, with 8 bases between. The DNA of the CDR3 is TGTGCCAGTACCGAGAGAAACTATGGCTACACCTTC. It yields the protein CASTERNYGYTF.

This clonotype was detected a few times. The chain employs TRBV27 and TRBJ1-1; D unresolved. Germline V CDR1 and CDR2: MNHEY, SMNVEV (reference sequence). The CDR3 is made up of 12 amino acids. V was trimmed by 5 bases and J by 2 bases, leaving 6 bases between them. Written as DNA, the CDR3 is TGTGCCAGCAGTACCGTTAACACTGAAGCTTTCTTT. Residues: CASSTVNTEAFF.

The CDR3 protein is CSARPIQANYGYTF. The CDR3 nucleotides are TGCAGTGCTAGACCGATCCAAGCTAACTATGGCTACACCTTC. The chain carries TRBV20-1 and TRBJ1-2; D unresolved. This CDR3 has 14 residues. The germline V gene encodes CDR1 DFQATT and CDR2 SNEGSKA (reference sequence). Trimming took 2 bases from V and 0 from J, leaving 10 bases between them.

The V and J genes are TRBV4-2 and TRBJ1-2; maybe TRBD1 (5 bases). The CDR3 spans 15 residues. CDR1 and CDR2 from the germline V gene are LGHNA and YNFKEQ. Trimming took 0 bases from V and 4 from J, leaving 12 bases between them. CDR3 bases: TGTGCCAGCAGCCAAGATCAAGGGGTGCCCTATGGCTACACCTTC. It is translated as CASSQDQGVPYGYTF.

This clonotype was detected once. The chain links TRBV7-2 to TRBJ2-1; 11 bases line up with TRBD2. The length of the CDR3 is 15 residues. With 4 bases clipped from V and 10 bases from J, the junction kept 9 bases outside the gene matches. The germline gives CDR1 SGHTA, CDR2 FQGNSA. This CDR3 is CASSSLRLAGLEQFF. CDR3 nucleotides: TGTGCCAGCAGCTCCCTCAGACTAGCGGGGTTGGAGCAGTTCTTC. The full variable domain, its missing parts supplied by reference TRBV7-2 and TRBJ2-1, is GAGVSQSPSNKVTEKGKDVELRCDPISGHTALYWYRQSLGQGLEFLIYFQGNSAPDKSGLPSDRFSAERTGGSVSTLTIQRTQQEDSAVYLCASSSLRLAGLEQFFGPGTRLTVL.

V is TRBV6-1 and J is TRBJ1-5; 8 bases align to TRBD1. Germline CDR1 is MNHNS and CDR2 is SASEGT. This CDR3 region has 15 residues. V lost 2 bases to trimming and J lost 6 bases; unmatched junction nucleotides: 6. CDR3 DNA: TGTGCCAGCAGTGAAACAGGGGGACCGGGTCAGCCCCAGCATTTT. This translates into CASSETGGPGQPQHF.

In DNA, the CDR3 is TGTGCCAGCAGGTCAACAGGGGACACCGGGGAGCTGTTTTTT. This gives the protein CASRSTGDTGELFF. The rearrangement links TRBV7-6 to TRBJ2-2; 7 nucleotides match TRBD1. V dropped 6 bases and J dropped 3; count of bases not matched to a gene: 4. CDR1 is SGHVS and CDR2 is FNYEAQ in the germline V gene. The CDR3 covers 14 residues.

J is TRBJ2-5 and V is TRBV7-9, with no clear D. The V gene lost 0 bases and the J gene lost 5 bases, with 7 bases spanning the gap. This CDR3 is 13 amino acids long. The germline V gene encodes CDR1 SEHNR and CDR2 FQNEAQ (reference sequence). This chain's CDR3 is CASSLASEETQYF. CDR3 DNA: TGTGCCAGCAGCTTAGCGTCTGAGGAGACCCAGTACTTC.

This clonotype was counted once. The chain combines TRBV29-1 with TRBJ2-2; a weak D match, TRBD2 (5 bases). Germline V gene data show CDR1 as SQVTM and CDR2 as ANQGSEA. There are 15 residues in the CDR3. The V and J ends lost 7 bases and 0 bases respectively, with 15 bases between them. The CDR3 DNA is TGCAGCGCGGGAAGGATCGGTCCGAACACCGGGGAGCTGTTTTTT. Encoded protein: CSAGRIGPNTGELFF.

The chain recombines TRBV15 with TRBJ2-1; 9 bases match TRBD2. Unmatched junction bases numbered 9, after V lost 0 bases and J lost 9 bases. CDR1 and CDR2 from the germline V gene are LNHNV and YYDKDF (reference sequence). CDR3 length: 16 amino acids. The CDR3 region is CATSRESGLAIGEQFF. The CDR3 bases are TGTGCCACCAGCAGAGAATCGGGACTAGCCATCGGTGAGCAGTTCTTC.

The V gene is TRBV5-1, the J gene TRBJ2-7, with a weak D call TRBD2 (5 bases). This CDR3 has 13 amino acids. From germline, CDR1 is SGHRS and CDR2 YFSETQ. V shed 2 bases and J shed 3 bases, with 9 bases lying between them. In nucleotides, the CDR3 is TGCGCCAGCAGCTTCCTCCGGGGCTACGAGCAGTACTTC. It yields the protein CASSFLRGYEQYF. The whole variable domain, filled in from reference TRBV5-1 and TRBJ2-7, reads KAGVTQTPRYLIKTRGQQVTLSCSPISGHRSVSWYQQTPGQGLQFLFEYFSETQRNKGNFPGRFSGRQFSNSRSEMNVSTLELGDSALYLCASSFLRGYEQYFGPGTRLTVT.

The V call is TRBV2, the J call TRBJ2-7, with no clear D. V was trimmed by 1 base and J by 0 bases, leaving 13 bases between them. The CDR3 is 16 residues long. CDR1 and CDR2 from the germline V gene are SNHLY and FYNNEI. CDR3 DNA: TGTGCCAGCAGTGAAGGTCGGCAGGTTAGCTCCTACGAGCAGTACTTC. Translation gives CASSEGRQVSSYEQYF.

The V gene is TRBV5-1, the J gene TRBJ1-6; D is unresolved. V was trimmed by 4 bases and J by 8 bases, leaving 13 bases between them. Germline CDR1 and CDR2: SGHRS and YFSETQ. This CDR3 contains 14 residues. The CDR3 region has the DNA TGCGCCAGCAGCCTTGACCGGGAGTATTCACCCCTCCACTTT. This encodes CASSLDREYSPLHF. Using reference TRBV5-1 and TRBJ1-6 for the parts outside the CDR3, the full variable domain is KAGVTQTPRYLIKTRGQQVTLSCSPISGHRSVSWYQQTPGQGLQFLFEYFSETQRNKGNFPGRFSGRQFSNSRSEMNVSTLELGDSALYLCASSLDREYSPLHFGNGTRLTVT.

This rearrangement joins TRBV19 to TRBJ1-3; D remains unclear. Germline V gene lookup returns CDR1 LNHDA and CDR2 SQIVND (reference sequence). The CDR3 is 14 residues long. V shed 3 bases and J shed 0 bases, with 6 bases lying between them. DNA for the CDR3: TGTGCCAGTAGTATGGTGAGCTCTGGAAACACCATATATTTT. Protein product: CASSMVSSGNTIYF.

The count of this clonotype is one. The chain joins TRBV2 to TRBJ2-3, with 10 bases that match TRBD2. Germline V lookup: CDR1 SNHLY, CDR2 FYNNEI. The V and J ends lost 2 bases and 0 bases, in that order; junction bases with no gene match: 2. This CDR3 has 16 residues. CDR3 nucleotide sequence: TGTGCCAGCAGTGAAACGACTAGCGGGAGCACAGATACGCAGTATTTT. Translating it yields CASSETTSGSTDTQYF. Full variable domain (remainder filled in from reference TRBV2 and TRBJ2-3): EPEVTQTPSHQVTQMGQEVILRCVPISNHLYFYWYRQILGQKVEFLVSFYNNEISEKSEIFDDQFSVERPDGSNFTLKIRSTKLEDSAMYFCASSETTSGSTDTQYFGPGTRLTVL.

The rearrangement links TRBV6-1 to TRBJ1-2; D remains ambiguous. Germline values: CDR1 MNHNS, CDR2 SASEGT. V lost 2 bases and J 5 bases, leaving 9 bases between the germline ends. This CDR3 comprises 13 residues. DNA for the CDR3: TGTGCCAGCAGTGAACAGTTCATTTATGGCTACACCTTC. Its protein product is CASSEQFIYGYTF.

The rearrangement uses TRBV11-2 and TRBJ1-2; D gene ambiguous. V was pared by 5 bases and J by 5 bases, with 15 bases between. Germline loops: CDR1 SGHAT, CDR2 FQNNGV. This CDR3 region has 14 residues. DNA for the CDR3: TGTGCCAGCAGCCCCACCCTCGGGCGGTATGGCTACACCTTC. Its protein product is CASSPTLGRYGYTF.

The sample holds a few counts of this clonotype. V is TRBV5-4 and J is TRBJ2-2; D unresolved. This CDR3 region has 13 residues. The germline V gene encodes CDR1 SGHNT and CDR2 YYREEE (reference sequence). V was clipped by 0 bases and J by 4 bases, with 4 bases between them. The CDR3 loop is CASSLDSTGELFF. CDR3 coding DNA: TGTGCCAGCAGCTTGGACAGCACCGGGGAGCTGTTTTTT.

A note on this clonotype: A junction end diverges from the germline sequence, so it may reflect a read error. This rearrangement joins TRBV29-1 to TRBJ2-2, with 9 bases lining up with TRBD1. The CDR3 length is 13 residues. The germline V gene has CDR1 SQVTM and CDR2 ANQGSEA. CDR3 amino acids: CSVDRGYTGELCF. The CDR3 DNA is TGCAGCGTCGACAGGGGGTACACCGGGGAGCTGTGTTTT.

This clonotype was recorded once. The chain uses TRBV6-6 and TRBJ1-1; D gene unclear. The CDR3 is made up of 12 amino acids. The germline V gene has CDR1 MNHNY and CDR2 SVGAGI (reference sequence). Trimming pared 5 bases from V and 6 bases from J, leaving 10 bases between. In DNA, the CDR3 is TGTGCCAGCAGTGGACCCCTTTCTGAAGCTTTCTTT. It codes for CASSGPLSEAFF.

The chain is built from TRBV28 and TRBJ2-7, with 9 bases aligning to TRBD1. The V segment lost 5 bases and the J segment 1 base; nucleotides outside the gene matches: 6. Germline CDR1 and CDR2: MDHEN and SYDVKM. The CDR3 is 15 residues long. CDR3 sequence: CASSPGDRASYEQYF. As DNA, the CDR3 is TGTGCCAGCAGTCCAGGGGACAGGGCGTCCTACGAGCAGTACTTC.

The V gene is TRBV20-1, the J gene TRBJ2-5, with D perhaps matching TRBD2 (6 bases). The CDR3 has 13 residues. V gave up 5 bases and J gave up 2 bases, with 12 bases separating them. Germline V gene data show CDR1 as DFQATT and CDR2 as SNEGSKA (reference sequence). The CDR3 DNA follows: TGCAGTGCTCACCTAGGAGGGCAAGAGACCCAGTACTTC. This sequence encodes CSAHLGGQETQYF.

CDR3 nucleotide sequence: TGTGCCAGCTCACCACCGCCGCAAGAGACCCAGTACTTC. Amino acids: CASSPPPQETQYF. V usage is TRBV18 and J usage is TRBJ2-5; no clear D. The germline CDR1 and CDR2 sequences are KGHSH and LQKENI. Trimming stripped 0 bases from V and 2 bases from J, with 4 bases between. This CDR3 has 13 amino acids.

The CDR3 here is CASSLDGAGNTEAFF. The CDR3 DNA reads TGTGCCAGCAGCTTGGACGGTGCGGGGAACACTGAAGCTTTCTTT. This sequence joins TRBV5-4 and TRBJ1-1; D is unclear. The CDR3 length is 15 residues. Trimming stripped 0 bases from V and 1 base from J, with 10 bases between. Germline-derived CDR1 and CDR2 are SGHNT and YYREEE (reference sequence).